The rows below give T cell receptor beta chains drawn from one sample of a study of blood T cell repertoires in COVID-19. The assay was immunoSEQ multiplex PCR, and TCRdb's table has in-frame clones only and misses some. The repertoire holds roughly 120,000 clones, with 85% to 90% as singletons. Sequencing input: peripheral blood. These receptors were collected from a man in his 60s with acute or convalescent COVID-19. CDR3s include the opening cysteine and the closing phenylalanine or tryptophan. D genes are given only for firm matches. Clone size is not always given. Where it is, it says once, few, many or a class for expanded clones.

v_call,d_call,clone_size,j_call,cdr3_aa,cdr3_nt
TRBV15,.,.,TRBJ2-7,CATSMRGSEQYF,TGTGCCACCAGCATGCGAGGCTCAGAGCAGTACTTC
TRBV20-1,TRBD2,.,TRBJ2-5,CSPGGETQYF,TGCAGCCCGGGGGGAGAGACCCAGTACTTC
TRBV6-5,TRBD1,.,TRBJ1-5,CASSGRTGTNQPQHF,TGTGCCAGCAGCGGGCGGACAGGGACCAATCAGCCCCAGCATTTT
TRBV11-2,TRBD2,.,TRBJ2-7,CASSLEGTTSYEQYF,TGTGCCAGCAGCTTAGAGGGGACTACCAGTTACGAGCAGTACTTC
TRBV7-2,.,.,TRBJ2-4,CASSPLRADSKNIQYF,TGTGCCAGCAGCCCGCTGAGGGCGGATTCCAAAAACATTCAGTACTTC
TRBV7-3,.,.,TRBJ1-3,CASSLSAGNTIYF,TGTGCCAGCAGCCTCAGCGCTGGAAACACCATATATTTT
TRBV13,.,.,TRBJ2-7,CASSGAATYEQYF,TGTGCCAGTAGCGGAGCGGCTACCTACGAGCAGTACTTC
TRBV4-3,TRBD2,.,TRBJ2-1,CASSQDLLGAGLAGYNEQFF,TGCGCCAGCAGCCAAGATCTTTTAGGTGCGGGACTAGCGGGGTACAATGAGCAGTTCTTC
TRBV7-8,.,once,TRBJ2-7,CASSLRLALYEQYF,TGTGCCAGCAGCTTAAGGTTAGCTCTATACGAGCAGTACTTC
TRBV18,.,.,TRBJ2-1,CASSPDSNEQFF,TGTGCCAGCTCACCAGACTCCAATGAGCAGTTCTTC
TRBV28,TRBD1,.,TRBJ1-2,CASSGAGQGIGYTF,TGTGCCAGCAGTGGGGCCGGACAGGGAATTGGCTACACCTTC
TRBV7-9,TRBD2,.,TRBJ2-1,CASSFGTSPTNEQFF,TGTGCCAGCAGCTTTGGGACTAGTCCGACCAATGAGCAGTTCTTC
TRBV6-6,.,once,TRBJ1-1,CASSTQAAGFSEAFF,TGTGCCAGCAGCACCCAGGCCGCGGGGTTCTCTGAAGCTTTCTTT
TRBV7-9,TRBD2,.,TRBJ2-3,CASTLAGVGTDTQYF,TGTGCCAGCACGCTGGCGGGAGTAGGGACAGATACGCAGTATTTT
TRBV6-5,TRBD1,.,TRBJ2-7,CASSYSGQGEWEQYF,TGTGCCAGCAGTTACTCGGGACAGGGGGAATGGGAGCAGTACTTC
TRBV4-2,.,.,TRBJ1-5,CASSQGHPNQPQHF,TGTGCCAGCAGCCAGGGACATCCCAATCAGCCCCAGCATTTT
TRBV7-7,.,.,TRBJ2-6,CASSPTDISGANVLTF,TGTGCCAGCAGCCCGACAGACATCTCTGGGGCCAACGTCCTGACTTTC
TRBV5-1,.,.,TRBJ2-1,CASSTDFYNEQFF,TGCGCCAGCAGCACGGACTTCTACAATGAGCAGTTCTTC
TRBV24-1,TRBD1,.,TRBJ2-2,CATGGQGRTGELFF,TGTGCCACCGGAGGACAGGGCAGAACCGGGGAGCTGTTTTTT
TRBV28,.,few,TRBJ2-7,CASSANQGSYEQYF,TGTGCCAGCAGTGCAAACCAGGGGTCCTACGAGCAGTACTTC
TRBV12-5,.,.,TRBJ1-3,CASALQGSGNTIYF,TGTGCTAGTGCCCTACAGGGCTCTGGAAACACCATATATTTT
TRBV6-4,TRBD1,once,TRBJ2-2,CASSALQGAGGELFF,TGTGCCAGCAGTGCCCTACAGGGGGCTGGCGGGGAGCTGTTTTTT
TRBV6-5,.,.,TRBJ2-7,CASSYGANEQYF,TGTGCCAGCAGTTACGGAGCCAACGAGCAGTACTTC
TRBV28,TRBD1,.,TRBJ1-1,CASMYGTGGTEAFF,TGTGCCAGCATGTACGGGACAGGGGGCACTGAAGCTTTCTTT
TRBV3-1/TRBV3-2,TRBD1,.,TRBJ2-7,CASSLRDRGYEQYF,TGTGCCAGCAGCCTCCGGGACAGGGGCTACGAGCAGTACTTC
TRBV7-3,TRBD2,.,TRBJ2-1,CASSAGTSGYNEQFF,TGTGCCAGCAGTGCCGGGACTAGCGGATACAATGAGCAGTTCTTC
TRBV5-1,.,.,TRBJ2-1,CASSAAGGAYNEQFF,TGCGCCAGCAGCGCCGCTGGCGGGGCCTACAATGAGCAGTTCTTC
TRBV23-1,.,.,TRBJ2-7,CASSQSRDSYEQYF,TGCGCCAGCAGTCAATCTCGAGACTCCTACGAGCAGTACTTC
TRBV5-6,.,.,TRBJ1-2,CASSSGTFGYTF,TGTGCCAGCAGCTCAGGGACATTTGGCTACACCTTC
TRBV3-1/TRBV3-2,.,.,TRBJ1-6,CASSQDQGTYSPLHF,TGTGCCAGCAGCCAGGACCAGGGGACCTATTCACCCCTCCACTTT
TRBV7-8,TRBD2,.,TRBJ2-1,CASSLGSSGRNEQFF,TGTGCCAGCAGCTTAGGAAGTAGCGGGAGAAATGAGCAGTTCTTC
TRBV5-4,.,.,TRBJ2-5,CASSLDPGRQETQYF,TGTGCCAGCAGCTTGGACCCGGGTCGGCAAGAGACCCAGTACTTC
TRBV6-2/TRBV6-3,.,once,TRBJ1-3,CASSYAGGVSGNTIYF,TGTGCCAGCAGTTACGCGGGAGGAGTCTCTGGAAACACCATATATTTT
TRBV6-2/TRBV6-3,TRBD2,.,TRBJ2-2,CASSYSRLANGELFF,TGTGCCAGCAGTTACTCGAGACTAGCGAACGGGGAGCTGTTTTTT
TRBV7-2,TRBD1,.,TRBJ2-3,CASSFRGQPTDTQYF,TGTGCCAGCAGCTTCAGGGGGCAGCCCACAGATACGCAGTATTTT
TRBV20-1,.,.,TRBJ1-2,CSLPVNYGYTF,TGCAGTCTCCCGGTTAACTATGGCTACACCTTC
TRBV30,TRBD2,once,TRBJ2-1,CTTHRRESNEQFF,TGCACCACACATAGGCGGGAGAGCAATGAGCAGTTCTTC
TRBV7-6,.,.,TRBJ2-1,CASSLGPRDLQFF,TGTGCCAGCAGCTTAGGGCCCAGAGACTTGCAGTTCTTC
TRBV7-2,.,.,TRBJ2-1,CASSSQYNEQFF,TGTGCCAGCAGCTCCCAGTACAATGAGCAGTTCTTC
TRBV21-1,.,.,TRBJ2-7,CASSKVPPQGTRSYEQYF,TGTGCCAGCAGCAAAGTTCCCCCTCAAGGGACTCGCTCCTACGAGCAGTACTTC
TRBV18,TRBD1,.,TRBJ1-2,CASSPQQGENYGYTF,TGTGCCAGCTCACCACAACAGGGGGAGAACTATGGCTACACCTTC
TRBV7-3,.,.,TRBJ2-3,CASSETGDTQYF,TGTGCCAGCAGCGAAACCGGAGATACGCAGTATTTT
TRBV3-1/TRBV3-2,.,.,TRBJ1-2,CASSPNGYTF,TGTGCCAGCAGCCCAAATGGCTACACCTTC
TRBV27,TRBD1,.,TRBJ2-6,CASSLLQGSPGANVLTF,TGTGCCAGCAGTTTATTACAGGGGTCTCCTGGGGCCAACGTCCTGACTTTC
TRBV28,.,few,TRBJ2-3,CASVDQVRTDTQYF,TGTGCCAGCGTAGATCAGGTCCGCACAGATACGCAGTATTTT
TRBV7-2,TRBD1,once,TRBJ1-6,CASSYRTGANSPLHF,TGTGCCAGCAGCTACCGGACAGGGGCGAATTCACCCCTCCACTTT
TRBV19,TRBD1,.,TRBJ2-1,CASSILRDRGNEQFF,TGTGCCAGTAGTATACTCCGGGACAGGGGAAATGAGCAGTTCTTC
TRBV5-1,.,.,TRBJ2-1,CASSLSEENTNEQFF,TGCGCCAGCAGCTTGTCGGAGGAAAACACCAATGAGCAGTTCTTC
TRBV30,.,.,TRBJ2-1,CAWRQRSSYNEQFF,TGTGCCTGGAGACAGCGGAGCTCCTACAATGAGCAGTTCTTC
TRBV10-3,.,.,TRBJ1-1,CAISDREEKAFF,TGTGCCATCAGTGATCGGGAGGAAAAGGCTTTCTTT
TRBV6-1,.,.,TRBJ2-7,CASSEAPGSSYEQYF,TGTGCCAGCAGTGAAGCGCCTGGCAGCTCCTACGAGCAGTACTTC
TRBV27,TRBD1,once,TRBJ1-5,CASSLSGTDNQPQHF,TGTGCCAGCAGTTTATCTGGGACAGATAATCAGCCCCAGCATTTT
TRBV7-2,.,.,TRBJ2-3,CASSLPSGADTQYF,TGTGCCAGCAGCTTACCGTCGGGTGCAGATACGCAGTATTTT
TRBV7-2,.,.,TRBJ1-5,CASSLYRDNNQPQHF,TGTGCCAGCAGCCTATACCGGGACAACAATCAGCCCCAGCATTTT
TRBV7-3,.,.,TRBJ2-2,CASSLNRGSGELFF,TGTGCCAGCAGCTTAAATCGAGGGTCCGGGGAGCTGTTTTTT
TRBV5-1,TRBD1,.,TRBJ1-2,CASSFGQGNYGYTF,TGCGCCAGCAGCTTTGGACAGGGAAACTATGGCTACACCTTC
TRBV15,TRBD2,.,TRBJ2-5,CATSAPGGEETQYF,TGTGCCACCAGCGCCCCGGGGGGGGAAGAGACCCAGTACTTC
TRBV3-1/TRBV3-2,TRBD1,.,TRBJ1-5,CASSRGQGQPQHF,TGTGCCAGCAGCAGGGGGCAGGGTCAGCCCCAGCATTTT